Listed below are T cell receptor beta chains from one sample, sequenced in a study of CD8 T cells in Susac syndrome. MiXCR was run by TCRdb on the immunoSEQ multiplex PCR reads, yielding one entry per CDR3 protein. The data show about 120,000 distinct CDR3 sequences, with around 90% seen just once and around 0.15% held by the top ten. Sequenced sample: CD4+ T cells from PBMCs. All receptors come from a human donor in good health. Both conserved end residues are part of each CDR3. The order of the fields is clone size, J gene, V gene, D gene, CDR3 DNA, CDR3 protein. A D gene is named only where the DNA matches it firmly. Clone size appears in some rows only: once, few, many, or a class for an expanded clone.

>NA|TRBJ1-2|TRBV7-9|TRBD1
TGTGCCAGCAGCCCGGGACAGGGGGCTACTTCGTCTGAGGGCTACACCTTC
CASSPGQGATSSEGYTF
>once|TRBJ2-7|TRBV19|NA
TGTGCCTCCCGCCGGGACCGCGGATACGAGCAGTACTTC
CASRRDRGYEQYF
>NA|TRBJ1-5|TRBV27|NA
TGTGCCAGCAGTTTCGGGGCGGGAAGCAATCAGCCCCAGCATTTT
CASSFGAGSNQPQHF
>NA|TRBJ1-1|TRBV27|NA
TGTGCCAGCAGTCTGGGACACCCGGGCGGCCTAAACACTGAAGCTTTCTTT
CASSLGHPGGLNTEAFF
>few|TRBJ1-1|TRBV5-8|NA
TGTGCCAGCAGCTTGGGTGCCACTGAAGCTTTCTTT
CASSLGATEAFF
>NA|TRBJ1-5|TRBV28|NA
TGTGCCAGCAGTCCTCTTCGATTCGGCAGGGGTCAGCCCCAGCATTTT
CASSPLRFGRGQPQHF
>NA|TRBJ2-1|TRBV18|NA
TGTGCCAGCTCACCAAGGGACGGCTACAATGAGCAGTTCTTC
CASSPRDGYNEQFF
>NA|TRBJ2-1|TRBV7-2|TRBD1
TGTGCCAGCAGGGCCGGGACAGGGGGTCTCTATGAGCAGTTCTTC
CASRAGTGGLYEQFF
>NA|TRBJ1-1|TRBV6-8|NA
TGTGCCAGAAAAGGACGAACCGAAGCTTTCTTT
CARKGRTEAFF
>once|TRBJ2-1|TRBV5-1|NA
TGCGCCAGCAGCTTGGATAGTGCCTACAATGAGCAGTTCTTC
CASSLDSAYNEQFF
>NA|TRBJ1-2|TRBV6-5|NA
TGTGCCAGCAGCTCGACGGAGAGACCTAACTATGGCTACACCTTC
CASSSTERPNYGYTF
>NA|TRBJ1-1|TRBV28|TRBD1
TGTGCCAGCAGTTTTCGGACAGGGGGCATAGGGAACACTGAAGCTTTCTTT
CASSFRTGGIGNTEAFF
>NA|TRBJ1-6|TRBV20-1|NA
TGCAGTGCTAGAGATAAGAGGTCGGCAGGGGTGTCCATAGTTAATTCACCCCTCCACTTT
CSARDKRSAGVSIVNSPLHF
>NA|TRBJ2-3|TRBV3-1|NA
TGTGCCAGCAGCCAAGATCGTCCAGATACGCAGTATTTT
CASSQDRPDTQYF
>NA|TRBJ1-3|TRBV6-5|NA
TGTGCCAGCAGTGATACGGGTATCTCTGGAAACACCATATATTTT
CASSDTGISGNTIYF
>NA|TRBJ1-5|TRBV3-1|NA
TGTGCCAGCAGCCAAGATCTGAGTCAGCCCCAGCATTTT
CASSQDLSQPQHF
>NA|TRBJ1-2|TRBV12-3/TRBV12-4|TRBD1
TGTGCCAGCAGTTTAGAGGCGGGACAGGGGAATCACTATGGCTACACCTTC
CASSLEAGQGNHYGYTF
>NA|TRBJ2-2|TRBV6-2/TRBV6-3|NA
TGTGCCAGCAGTTACCTCCAGGGCCGAGGCACCGGGGAGCTGTTTTTT
CASSYLQGRGTGELFF
>NA|TRBJ2-6|TRBV7-9|TRBD1
TGTGCCAGCAGCGCAATCGACAGGGTTGGGGCCAACGTCCTGACTTTC
CASSAIDRVGANVLTF
>NA|TRBJ1-1|TRBV29-1|NA
TGCAGCGTTGATTCGGGGGTCACTGAAGCTTTCTTT
CSVDSGVTEAFF
>NA|TRBJ2-7|TRBV7-9|TRBD2
TGTGCCAGCAGTCACCCCCTGGGAGGGAACTCCTACGAGCAGTACTTC
CASSHPLGGNSYEQYF
>NA|TRBJ2-2|TRBV14|NA
TGTGCCAGCAGCCAAGATCTCCCTAGCGTCACCGGGGAGCTGTTTTTT
CASSQDLPSVTGELFF
>NA|TRBJ2-1|TRBV7-9|NA
TGTGCCAGCAGCTCAGAGCGAAGTCCGGGCAATGAGCAGTTCTTC
CASSSERSPGNEQFF
>NA|TRBJ2-2|TRBV9|TRBD2
TGTGCCAGCAGCGTAGAGGGAAGCGGGGGAAACACCGGGGAGCTGTTTTTT
CASSVEGSGGNTGELFF
>NA|TRBJ2-5|TRBV7-2|NA
TGTGCCAGCAGCTTAGACCGGATCCAAGAGACCCAGTACTTC
CASSLDRIQETQYF
>NA|TRBJ2-1|TRBV7-2|NA
TGTGCCAGCAGCTCTGGACTCGCGGGTGGGCAGTTCTTC
CASSSGLAGGQFF
>NA|TRBJ1-5|TRBV29-1|NA
TGCAGCGTCAAGGGAATGGATAGCAATCAGCCCCAGCATTTT
CSVKGMDSNQPQHF
>once|TRBJ2-7|TRBV29-1|NA
TGCAGCGTTGAAGATGTGACCGCCCGGTACTTC
CSVEDVTARYF